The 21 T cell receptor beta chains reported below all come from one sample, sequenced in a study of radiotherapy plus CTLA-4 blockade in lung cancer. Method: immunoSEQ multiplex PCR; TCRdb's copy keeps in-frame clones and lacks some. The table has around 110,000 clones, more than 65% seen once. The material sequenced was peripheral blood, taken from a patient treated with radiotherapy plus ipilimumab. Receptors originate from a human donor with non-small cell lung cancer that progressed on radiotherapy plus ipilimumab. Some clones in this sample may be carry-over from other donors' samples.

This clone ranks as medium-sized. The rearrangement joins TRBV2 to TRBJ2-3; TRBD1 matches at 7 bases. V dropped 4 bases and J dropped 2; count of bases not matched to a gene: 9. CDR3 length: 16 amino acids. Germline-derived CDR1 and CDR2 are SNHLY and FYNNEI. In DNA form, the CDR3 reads TGTGCCAGCAGTGGTGGACAGGATAAATTCACAGATACGCAGTATTTT. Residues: CASSGGQDKFTDTQYF.

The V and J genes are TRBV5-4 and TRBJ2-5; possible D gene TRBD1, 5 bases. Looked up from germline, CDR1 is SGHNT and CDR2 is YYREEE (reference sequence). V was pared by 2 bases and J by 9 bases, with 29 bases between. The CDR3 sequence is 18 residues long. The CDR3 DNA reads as TGTGCCAGCAGCTTTGGGGTAGAGGCAGGGCTTTCCGTTGTGGCCCAGTACTTC. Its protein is CASSFGVEAGLSVVAQYF. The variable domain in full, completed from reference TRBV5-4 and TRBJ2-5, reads ETGVTQSPTHLIKTRGQQVTLRCSSQSGHNTVSWYQQALGQGPQFIFQYYREEENGRGNFPPRFSGLQFPNYSSELNVNALELDDSALYLCASSFGVEAGLSVVAQYFGPGTRLLVL.

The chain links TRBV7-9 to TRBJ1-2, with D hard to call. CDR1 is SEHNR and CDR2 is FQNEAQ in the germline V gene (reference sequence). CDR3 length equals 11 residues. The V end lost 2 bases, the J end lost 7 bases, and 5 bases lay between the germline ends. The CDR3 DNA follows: TGTGCCAGCAGCTTAAATTCTGGCTACACCTTC. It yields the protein CASSLNSGYTF.

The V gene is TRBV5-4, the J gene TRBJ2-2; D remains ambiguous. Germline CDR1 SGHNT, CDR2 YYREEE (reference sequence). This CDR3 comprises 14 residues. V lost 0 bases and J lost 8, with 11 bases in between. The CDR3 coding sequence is TGTGCCAGCAGCTTGGCCATGGCGACAGGGGAGCTGTTTTTT. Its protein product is CASSLAMATGELFF.

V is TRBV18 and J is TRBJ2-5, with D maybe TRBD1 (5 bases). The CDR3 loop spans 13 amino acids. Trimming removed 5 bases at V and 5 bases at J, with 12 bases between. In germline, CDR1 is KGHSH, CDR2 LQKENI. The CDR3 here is CASSIGVSETQYF. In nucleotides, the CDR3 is TGTGCCAGCTCAATAGGGGTGTCCGAGACCCAGTACTTC.

The CDR3 region has the DNA TGTGCCAGCAGTCTGGTACAACGAAGGGACAGATGGAGGGACGAGCAGTACTTC. This translates into CASSLVQRRDRWRDEQYF. V is TRBV5-8 and J is TRBJ2-7; D possibly corresponds to TRBD1 (7 bases). V was shortened by 5 bases and J by 5 bases, with 29 bases between the two germline ends. Germline CDR1 is SGHTS and CDR2 is YDEGEE. The length of the CDR3 is 18 residues.

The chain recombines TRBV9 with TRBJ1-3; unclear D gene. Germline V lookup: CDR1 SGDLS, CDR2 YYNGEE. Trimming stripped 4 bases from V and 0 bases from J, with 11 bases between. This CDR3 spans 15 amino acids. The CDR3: CASSPTGNSGNTIYF. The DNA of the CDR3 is TGTGCCAGCAGCCCCACGGGTAACTCTGGAAACACCATATATTTT.

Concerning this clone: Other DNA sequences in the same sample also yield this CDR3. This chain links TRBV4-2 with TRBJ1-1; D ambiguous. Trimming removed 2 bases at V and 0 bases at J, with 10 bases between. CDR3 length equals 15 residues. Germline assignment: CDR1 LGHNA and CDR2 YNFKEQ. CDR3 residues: CASSQSRFMNTEAFF. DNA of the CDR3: TGTGCCAGCAGCCAATCGCGGTTCATGAACACTGAAGCTTTCTTT.

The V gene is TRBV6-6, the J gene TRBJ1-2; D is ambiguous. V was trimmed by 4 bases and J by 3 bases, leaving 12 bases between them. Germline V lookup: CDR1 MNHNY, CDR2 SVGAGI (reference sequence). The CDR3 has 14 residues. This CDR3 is CASSWLERDYGYTF. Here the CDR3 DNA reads TGTGCCAGCAGTTGGTTAGAGCGGGACTATGGCTACACCTTC.

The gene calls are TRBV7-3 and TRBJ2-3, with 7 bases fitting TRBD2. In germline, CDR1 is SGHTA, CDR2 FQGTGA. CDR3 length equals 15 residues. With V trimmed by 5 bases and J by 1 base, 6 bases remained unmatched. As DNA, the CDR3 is TGTGCCAGCAGCGCCAGCGGGGTAGGCACAGATACGCAGTATTTT. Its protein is CASSASGVGTDTQYF.

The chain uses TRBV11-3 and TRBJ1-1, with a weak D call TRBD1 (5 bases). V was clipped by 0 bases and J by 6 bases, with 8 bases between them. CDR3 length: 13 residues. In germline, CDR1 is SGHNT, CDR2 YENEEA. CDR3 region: CASSLDQGAEAFF. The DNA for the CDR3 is TGTGCCAGCAGCTTAGATCAGGGCGCTGAAGCTTTCTTT.

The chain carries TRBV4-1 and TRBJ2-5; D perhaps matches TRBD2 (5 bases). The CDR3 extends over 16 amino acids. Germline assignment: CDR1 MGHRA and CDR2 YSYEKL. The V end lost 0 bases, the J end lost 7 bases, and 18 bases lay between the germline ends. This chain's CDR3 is CASSQDGNSRAGTQYF. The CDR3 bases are TGCGCCAGCAGCCAAGATGGGAATTCTAGGGCGGGGACCCAGTACTTC.

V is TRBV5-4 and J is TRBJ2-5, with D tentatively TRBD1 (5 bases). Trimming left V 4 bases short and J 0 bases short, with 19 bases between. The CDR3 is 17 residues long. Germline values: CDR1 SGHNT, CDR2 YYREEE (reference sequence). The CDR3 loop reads CASSPSLGHLDQETQYF. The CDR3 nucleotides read TGTGCCAGCAGCCCCTCTCTGGGGCACTTAGACCAAGAGACCCAGTACTTC. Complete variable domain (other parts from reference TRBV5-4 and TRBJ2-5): ETGVTQSPTHLIKTRGQQVTLRCSSQSGHNTVSWYQQALGQGPQFIFQYYREEENGRGNFPPRFSGLQFPNYSSELNVNALELDDSALYLCASSPSLGHLDQETQYFGPGTRLLVL.

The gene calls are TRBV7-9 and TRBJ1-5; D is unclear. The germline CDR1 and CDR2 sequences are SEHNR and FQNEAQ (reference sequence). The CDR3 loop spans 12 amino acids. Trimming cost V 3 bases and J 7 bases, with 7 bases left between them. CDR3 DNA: TGTGCCAGCAGCTTGGGTTTGCAGCCCCAGCATTTT. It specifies CASSLGLQPQHF.

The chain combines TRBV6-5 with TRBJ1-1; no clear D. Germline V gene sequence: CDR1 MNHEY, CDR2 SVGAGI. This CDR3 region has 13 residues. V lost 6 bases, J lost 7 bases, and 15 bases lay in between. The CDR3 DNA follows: TGTGCCAGCAGAAAAATCGGGAGCGTTGAAGCTTTCTTT. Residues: CASRKIGSVEAFF.

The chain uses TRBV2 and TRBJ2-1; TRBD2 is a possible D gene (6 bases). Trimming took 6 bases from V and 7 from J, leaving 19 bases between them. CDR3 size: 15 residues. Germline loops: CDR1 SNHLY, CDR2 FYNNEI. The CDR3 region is CASSAPVEGLNEQFF. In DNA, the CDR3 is TGTGCCAGCAGCGCCCCGGTGGAGGGGTTAAATGAGCAGTTCTTC. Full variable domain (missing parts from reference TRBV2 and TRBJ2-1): EPEVTQTPSHQVTQMGQEVILRCVPISNHLYFYWYRQILGQKVEFLVSFYNNEISEKSEIFDDQFSVERPDGSNFTLKIRSTKLEDSAMYFCASSAPVEGLNEQFFGPGTRLTVL.

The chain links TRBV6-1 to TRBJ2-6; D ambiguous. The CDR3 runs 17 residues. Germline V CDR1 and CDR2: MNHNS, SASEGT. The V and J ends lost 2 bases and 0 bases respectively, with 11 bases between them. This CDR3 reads CASSEMAVASGANVLTF. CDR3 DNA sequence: TGTGCCAGCAGTGAAATGGCAGTAGCCTCTGGGGCCAACGTCCTGACTTTC.

The CDR3 DNA sequence: TGCGCCAGCAGCTACGGACTACATGCCAACTATGGCTACACCTTC. Amino acids: CASSYGLHANYGYTF. The V call is TRBV5-1, the J call TRBJ1-2; D remains unclear. The V gene's germline CDR1 is SGHRS and CDR2 YFSETQ. V lost 3 bases to trimming and J lost 2 bases, with 14 bases between them. The CDR3 spans 15 residues.

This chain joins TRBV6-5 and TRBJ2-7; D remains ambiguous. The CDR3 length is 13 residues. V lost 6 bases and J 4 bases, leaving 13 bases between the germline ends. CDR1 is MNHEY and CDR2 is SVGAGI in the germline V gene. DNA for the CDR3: TGTGCCAGCAGCCCCGGACGGCGTTACGAGCAGTACTTC. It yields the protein CASSPGRRYEQYF.

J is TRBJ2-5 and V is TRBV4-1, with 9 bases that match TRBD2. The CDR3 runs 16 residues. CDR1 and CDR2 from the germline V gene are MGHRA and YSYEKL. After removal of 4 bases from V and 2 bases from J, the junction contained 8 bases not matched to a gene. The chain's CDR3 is CASSPYVLAGQETQYF. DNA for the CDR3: TGCGCCAGCAGCCCCTATGTGCTAGCGGGGCAAGAGACCCAGTACTTC.

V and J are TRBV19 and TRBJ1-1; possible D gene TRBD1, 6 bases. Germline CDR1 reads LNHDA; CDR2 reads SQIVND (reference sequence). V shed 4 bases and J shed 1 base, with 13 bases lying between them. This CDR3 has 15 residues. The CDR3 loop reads CASSTSGTQNTEAFF. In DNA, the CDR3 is TGTGCCAGTAGTACCTCCGGGACACAGAACACTGAAGCTTTCTTT.